This T cell receptor beta chain was sequenced in a study of blood T cells in healthy people across ages. The second PCR ran roughly 7 to 12 cycles with a sample-barcoded 5' primer and J-beta primers. Samples each returned at least 3 million CDR3-containing paired-end reads. In TCRdb, the 5' RACE reads were re-called with MiXCR into one record per CDR3 protein. The repertoire consists of around 850,000 distinct CDR3 sequences, with about 34% occurring once and the leading ten covering 10% to 15%. Study results and limitations: Donor CMV status was unknown, possibly confounding expanded clonotype changes. Diversity figures based on one million T cells were deemed too low. A greater number of naive CD4+ cells and higher diversity distinguished long-lived donors from aged donors.

Worth noting for this clonotype: No antigen is known for it.

Trimming removed 3 bases from V and 0 bases from J, with 4 bases in between. Per germline, CDR1 MNHEY and CDR2 SMNVEV (reference sequence). The CDR3 covers 13 residues. The sequence was obtained from a man aged 18 to 35 in good health. The chain links TRBV27 to TRBJ2-3; D uncertain. The sample was blood. The CDR3 nucleotides read TGTGCCAGCAGTTTTAAGAGCACAGATACGCAGTATTTT. Its translation is CASSFKSTDTQYF.